These 25 T cell receptor beta chains originate from one sample sequenced in a study of CD8 T cells in ankylosing spondylitis. TCRdb re-called the 5' RACE reads through MiXCR, storing one row per CDR3 protein. The table includes 300,000 to 350,000 distinct CDR3 sequences, around 21% detected once. Sample: blood, either unsorted or a sorted T cell fraction (not recorded which). The receptors shown here come from a female donor with ankylosing spondylitis or in good health (not recorded which).

This clonotype was detected many times. This sequence joins TRBV9 and TRBJ2-3; perhaps TRBD2 as D (5 bases). The CDR3 spans 13 residues. The germline V gene encodes CDR1 SGDLS and CDR2 YYNGEE. V lost 0 bases to trimming and J lost 9 bases, with 11 bases between them. DNA for the CDR3: TGTGCCAGCAGCGTAGAAACTAGAAGCACGCAGTATTTT. Translated, it gives CASSVETRSTQYF.

The sample holds a few counts of this clonotype. The gene calls are TRBV6-2 or TRBV6-3 and TRBJ1-4; 9 positions match TRBD1. CDR1 MNHEY and CDR2 SVGEGT come from the germline V gene. V trimming: 6 bases; J trimming: 8 bases; junction bases outside the gene matches: 10. CDR3 size: 15 residues. The DNA of the CDR3 is TGTGCCAGCAGCGCTCCGGGACAGGGACGCGAAAAACTGTTTTTT. It translates to CASSAPGQGREKLFF.

This clonotype occurred a few times. The chain links TRBV25-1 to TRBJ2-1; 10 bases map to TRBD2. CDR1 and CDR2 (germline): MGHDK, SYGVNS. This CDR3 is 16 amino acids long. After removal of 7 bases from V and 9 bases from J, the junction contained 15 bases not matched to a gene. The CDR3 loop is CASKASGLAGVSEQFF. CDR3 nucleotides: TGTGCCAGCAAGGCGTCCGGGCTAGCGGGAGTTAGTGAGCAGTTCTTC.

This clonotype was detected a few times. The gene calls are TRBV27 and TRBJ2-1, with 12 bases lining up with TRBD2. The CDR3 length is 15 residues. The V and J ends lost 8 bases and 7 bases, in that order; junction bases with no gene match: 9. In germline, CDR1 is MNHEY, CDR2 SMNVEV (reference sequence). CDR3 coding DNA: TGTGCCAGCCGGAAAAGCACTAGCGGGAGGAATGAGCAGTTCTTC. It codes for CASRKSTSGRNEQFF.

The chain recombines TRBV5-1 with TRBJ2-1, with 9 positions matching TRBD1. Trimming cost V 4 bases and J 8 bases; bases outside gene matches: 10. The germline CDR1 and CDR2 sequences are SGHRS and YFSETQ. CDR3 size: 15 residues. The CDR3 DNA reads TGCGCCAGCAGCCTCCGGGACAGGGTTAAGGATGAGCAGTTCTTC. Translating gives CASSLRDRVKDEQFF. Variable domain in full (rest from reference TRBV5-1 and TRBJ2-1): KAGVTQTPRYLIKTRGQQVTLSCSPISGHRSVSWYQQTPGQGLQFLFEYFSETQRNKGNFPGRFSGRQFSNSRSEMNVSTLELGDSALYLCASSLRDRVKDEQFFGPGTRLTVL.

The chain couples TRBV29-1 to TRBJ1-1; D is uncertain. Germline loops: CDR1 SQVTM, CDR2 ANQGSEA. Trimming stripped 0 bases from V and 9 bases from J, with 23 bases between. The CDR3 runs 16 residues. The CDR3 protein is CSVEDHSLLQGSKAFF. In DNA, the CDR3 is TGCAGCGTTGAAGATCATTCCCTACTCCAAGGGAGTAAAGCTTTCTTT.

This clonotype appeared a few times. The V and J genes are TRBV29-1 and TRBJ1-1; the D is unclear. The CDR3 sequence is 8 residues long. Germline V gene sequence: CDR1 SQVTM, CDR2 ANQGSEA. CDR3 DNA sequence: TGCACCGCATCTGAAGCTTTCTTT. Protein sequence: CTASEAFF.

The chain carries TRBV7-2 and TRBJ2-2, with D perhaps TRBD2 (6 bases). Germline V gene data show CDR1 as SGHTA and CDR2 as FQGNSA. The V gene lost 4 bases and the J gene lost 3 bases, with 9 bases spanning the gap. The CDR3 is 14 residues long. The CDR3 loop reads CASSSWRDTGELFF. Here the CDR3 DNA reads TGTGCCAGCAGCTCTTGGAGGGACACCGGGGAGCTGTTTTTT.

There are a few counts of this clonotype. The chain has TRBV28 and TRBJ2-5; perhaps TRBD1 as D (5 bases). Trimming removed 5 bases at V and 1 base at J, with 11 bases between. CDR3 size: 14 residues. Germline assignment: CDR1 MDHEN and CDR2 SYDVKM. CDR3 loop: CASSRDSPQETQYF. In DNA form, the CDR3 reads TGTGCCAGCAGTCGAGACAGTCCCCAAGAGACCCAGTACTTC.

This chain connects TRBV9 to TRBJ2-7; D is undetermined. The CDR3 consists of 15 residues. V lost 0 bases and J lost 0, with 10 bases in between. Germline V gene lookup returns CDR1 SGDLS and CDR2 YYNGEE. Here the CDR3 reads CASSVEASDSYEQYF. CDR3 nucleotides: TGTGCCAGCAGCGTAGAGGCGTCTGACTCCTACGAGCAGTACTTC.

In its sample, this clonotype was seen many times. V gene TRBV5-1 combines with J gene TRBJ2-1, with D possibly being TRBD2 (6 bases). Germline CDR1 SGHRS, CDR2 YFSETQ. V dropped 7 bases and J dropped 4 bases, with 12 bases sitting between them. The CDR3 is 13 amino acids. This CDR3 reads CASGASEYNEQFF. Written as DNA, the CDR3 is TGCGCCAGCGGGGCTAGCGAATACAATGAGCAGTTCTTC.

This clonotype was detected a few times. The rearrangement uses TRBV2 and TRBJ2-5; 12 nucleotides line up with TRBD1. V shed 7 bases, J shed 5 bases, and the junction held 8 bases outside the gene matches. Per the germline V gene, CDR1 is SNHLY and CDR2 is FYNNEI. The length of the CDR3 is 15 residues. The CDR3 is CASTGTGGGFETQYF. The CDR3 DNA reads as TGTGCCAGCACCGGGACAGGGGGCGGATTTGAGACCCAGTACTTC.

In this sample, this clonotype turned up a few times. This rearrangement joins TRBV5-5 to TRBJ2-3; no reliable D call. V was pared by 5 bases and J by 0 bases, with 19 bases between. CDR1 and CDR2 (germline): SGHKS, YYEKEE (reference sequence). The length of the CDR3 is 17 residues. The chain's CDR3 is CASSRGMVFPSTDTQYF. The CDR3 coding sequence is TGTGCCAGCAGTCGCGGTATGGTGTTTCCTAGCACAGATACGCAGTATTTT. Based on the CDR3 plus reference TRBV5-5 and TRBJ2-3, the full variable domain is DAGVTQSPTHLIKTRGQQVTLRCSPISGHKSVSWYQQVLGQGPQFIFQYYEKEERGRGNFPDRFSARQFPNYSSELNVNALLLGDSALYLCASSRGMVFPSTDTQYFGPGTRLTVL.

The V gene is TRBV29-1, the J gene TRBJ2-5; 10 positions match TRBD2. CDR1 is SQVTM, CDR2 ANQGSEA, per germline. The trim removed 0 bases at V and 3 bases at J, leaving 4 bases unmatched. The CDR3 spans 15 residues. The CDR3 nucleotides are TGCAGCGTTGAAGATGTAACTAGCGGGAAAGAGACCCAGTACTTC. It encodes CSVEDVTSGKETQYF.

In this sample, this clonotype turned up a few times. The chain has TRBV11-2 and TRBJ2-5; D gene uncertain. Trimming left V 0 bases short and J 5 bases short, with 7 bases between. This CDR3 region has 13 residues. The germline CDR1 and CDR2 sequences are SGHAT and FQNNGV. CDR3 nucleotides: TGTGCCAGCAGCTTAGACCCCCAGGAGACCCAGTACTTC. Residues: CASSLDPQETQYF. Combining the CDR3 with reference TRBV11-2 and TRBJ2-5 gives the whole variable domain EAGVAQSPRYKIIEKRQSVAFWCNPISGHATLYWYQQILGQGPKLLIQFQNNGVVDDSQLPKDRFSAERLKGVDSTLKIQPAKLEDSAVYLCASSLDPQETQYFGPGTRLLVL.

This clonotype has a count of ten or more. J is TRBJ2-3 and V is TRBV20-1; no clear D gene. In germline, CDR1 is DFQATT, CDR2 SNEGSKA (reference sequence). The CDR3 has 15 amino acids. V dropped 5 bases and J dropped 2 bases, with 17 bases sitting between them. The CDR3 nucleotides are TGCAGTGCTTTCTCCGAGCGCCAATACACAGATACGCAGTATTTT. This sequence encodes CSAFSERQYTDTQYF.

This clonotype was detected a few times. The chain employs TRBV10-3 and TRBJ2-7; D not resolved. Trimming stripped 8 bases from V and 3 bases from J, with 5 bases between. There are 10 residues in the CDR3. Germline V gene data show CDR1 as ENHRY and CDR2 as SYGVKD. CDR3 amino acids: CAIADYEQYF. CDR3 DNA: TGTGCCATCGCGGACTACGAGCAGTACTTC.

The chain recombines TRBV4-2 with TRBJ2-1; 14 bases match TRBD2. Germline CDR1 LGHNA, CDR2 YNFKEQ. This CDR3 region has 18 residues. Losses at the gene ends were 0 bases for V and 2 bases for J; bases not matched to a gene: 3. CDR3 coding DNA: TGTGCCAGCAGCCAAGAGGGGACTAGCGGGAGTACCTACAATGAGCAGTTCTTC. Residues: CASSQEGTSGSTYNEQFF.

This clonotype was counted only a few times. The chain carries TRBV30 and TRBJ2-1, with D unclear. V was cut by 1 base and J by 7 bases, with 14 bases left in between. The CDR3 loop spans 14 amino acids. The germline V gene encodes CDR1 GTSNPN and CDR2 SVGIG (reference sequence). The CDR3 region is CAWSGGDRRNEQFF. The CDR3 DNA is TGTGCCTGGAGTGGTGGCGACCGACGGAATGAGCAGTTCTTC.

This clonotype has a count of ten or more. The rearrangement links TRBV20-1 to TRBJ2-3, with TRBD2 identical over 9 bases. The CDR3 is 17 residues long. Germline V gene data show CDR1 as DFQATT and CDR2 as SNEGSKA (reference sequence). V lost 5 bases to trimming and J lost 0 bases; unmatched junction nucleotides: 12. The CDR3 sequence is CSAQGLALKASTDTQYF. CDR3 DNA: TGCAGTGCTCAAGGACTAGCGTTGAAAGCTAGCACAGATACGCAGTATTTT.

This clonotype appeared many times. V is TRBV29-1 and J is TRBJ2-5, with D possibly matching TRBD1 (6 bases). V shed 7 bases and J shed 0 bases, with 15 bases lying between them. CDR1 and CDR2 from the germline V gene are SQVTM and ANQGSEA. The CDR3 covers 14 residues. The CDR3 coding sequence is TGCAGCGCCTCCCTCGGACAGAACCAAGAGACCCAGTACTTC. Its translation: CSASLGQNQETQYF.

The chain combines TRBV5-1 with TRBJ2-1, with TRBD1 identical over 8 bases. The trim removed 1 base at V and 3 bases at J, leaving 6 bases unmatched. The length of the CDR3 is 16 residues. Germline CDR1 reads SGHRS; CDR2 reads YFSETQ. The CDR3 is CASSLRQGRDYNEQFF. CDR3 coding DNA: TGCGCCAGCAGCTTGAGACAGGGGAGAGACTACAATGAGCAGTTCTTC.

This clonotype has at least ten counts. CDR3 in amino acids: CASSLFSTGELFF. The CDR3 DNA follows: TGTGCCAGCAGTTTGTTCAGCACCGGGGAGCTGTTTTTT. This chain connects TRBV12-3 or TRBV12-4 to TRBJ2-2; D is unresolved. Trimming removed 3 bases from V and 4 bases from J, with 6 bases in between. The CDR3 is 13 amino acids.

The table lists this clonotype with a few counts. This chain joins TRBV11-2 and TRBJ2-1, with 8 bases aligning to TRBD2. This CDR3 comprises 17 residues. After removal of 0 bases from V and 0 bases from J, the junction contained 4 bases not matched to a gene. Germline CDR1 reads SGHAT; CDR2 reads FQNNGV. CDR3 sequence (DNA): TGTGCCAGCAGCTTAGAATTCGGACTAGCCTCCTACAATGAGCAGTTCTTC. Its protein is CASSLEFGLASYNEQFF. The whole variable domain, filled in from reference TRBV11-2 and TRBJ2-1, reads EAGVAQSPRYKIIEKRQSVAFWCNPISGHATLYWYQQILGQGPKLLIQFQNNGVVDDSQLPKDRFSAERLKGVDSTLKIQPAKLEDSAVYLCASSLEFGLASYNEQFFGPGTRLTVL.

This clonotype showed up just a few times. The chain carries TRBV13 and TRBJ1-1; D not certain. The CDR3 runs to 12 residues. Trimming pared 10 bases from V and 1 base from J, leaving 10 bases between. Germline-derived CDR1 and CDR2 are PRHDT and FYEKMQ (reference sequence). In DNA form, the CDR3 reads TGTGCCATCGGCCGAAAGAACACTGAAGCTTTCTTT. Its protein product is CAIGRKNTEAFF.